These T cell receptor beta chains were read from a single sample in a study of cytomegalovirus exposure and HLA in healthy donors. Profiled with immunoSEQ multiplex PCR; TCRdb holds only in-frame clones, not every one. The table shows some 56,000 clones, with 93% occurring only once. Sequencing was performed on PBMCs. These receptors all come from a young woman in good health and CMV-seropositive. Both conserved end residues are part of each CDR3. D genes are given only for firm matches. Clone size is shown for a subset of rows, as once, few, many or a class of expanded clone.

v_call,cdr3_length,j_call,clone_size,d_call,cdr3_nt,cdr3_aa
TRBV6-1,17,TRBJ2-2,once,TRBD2,TGTGCCAGCAGTGAATCCGGACTAGCGGGTCACACCGGGGAGCTGTTTTTT,CASSESGLAGHTGELFF
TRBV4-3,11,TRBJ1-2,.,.,TGCGCCAGCAGCGAGGGCTATGGCTACACCTTC,CASSEGYGYTF
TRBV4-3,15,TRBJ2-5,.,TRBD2,TGCGCCAGCAGCCAAGGACTAGCGGGGGTGACGACCCAGTACTTC,CASSQGLAGVTTQYF
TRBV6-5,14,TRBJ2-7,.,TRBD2,TGTGCCAGCAGATCTCGCGGGGGTCTGTACGAGCAGTACTTC,CASRSRGGLYEQYF
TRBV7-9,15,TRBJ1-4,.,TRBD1,TGTGCCAGCAGCTTAGGGACAGGGGCTGAGGAAAAACTGTTTTTT,CASSLGTGAEEKLFF
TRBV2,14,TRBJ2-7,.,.,TGTGCCAGCAGTGCCGGACAACCAAGCCCCGAGCAGTACTTC,CASSAGQPSPEQYF
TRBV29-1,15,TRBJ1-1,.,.,TGCAGCTCCGCAAATCGGGGGGCAGGGTTAACTGAAGCTTTCTTT,CSSANRGAGLTEAFF
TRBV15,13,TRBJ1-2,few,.,TGTGCCACCAGCAGAGTTGAGGTGGGTGGCTACACCTTC,CATSRVEVGGYTF
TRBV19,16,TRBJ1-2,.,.,TGTGCCAGTAGTATTGCCCACAGCCCCTCTCACTATGGCTACACCTTC,CASSIAHSPSHYGYTF
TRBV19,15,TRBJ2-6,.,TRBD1,TGTGCCAGTACCGACAGGGTTTCTGGGGCCAACGTCCTGACTTTC,CASTDRVSGANVLTF
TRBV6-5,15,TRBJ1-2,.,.,TGTGCCAGCAGATTACTGGCAGGGATTAGTCGTGGCTACACCTTC,CASRLLAGISRGYTF
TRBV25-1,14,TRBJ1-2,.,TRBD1,TGTGCCAGCAGTGGGTCCCCAGGGGGAAGTGGCTACACCTTC,CASSGSPGGSGYTF
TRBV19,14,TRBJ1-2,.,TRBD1,TGTGCCAGTAGCCGACAGACAGGGGACTATGGCTACACCTTC,CASSRQTGDYGYTF
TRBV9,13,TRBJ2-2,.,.,TGTGCCAGCAGTCCTCGAGACACCGGGGAGCTGTTTTTT,CASSPRDTGELFF
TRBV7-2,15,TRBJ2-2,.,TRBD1,TGTGCCAGCAGCCACGCTAGCACAGGGGGCGGGGAGCTGTTTTTT,CASSHASTGGGELFF
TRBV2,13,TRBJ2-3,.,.,TGTGCCAGCATAGGCGGCCCGACAGATACGCAGTATTTT,CASIGGPTDTQYF
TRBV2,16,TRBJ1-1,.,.,TGTGCCAGCAGCCGGGCCCCGGGCGGGTGGAACACTGAAGCTTTCTTT,CASSRAPGGWNTEAFF
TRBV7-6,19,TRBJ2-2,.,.,TGTGCCAGCAGCTTAAGGCCACAGTCGACAGCCGGTGGGACCGGGGAGCTGTTTTTT,CASSLRPQSTAGGTGELFF
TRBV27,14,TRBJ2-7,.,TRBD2,TGTGCCAGCACCCCCTTTGCGGGGGCCTACGAGCAGTACTTC,CASTPFAGAYEQYF
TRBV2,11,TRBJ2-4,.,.,TGTGCCAGCACTGTCAAAAACATTCAGTACTTC,CASTVKNIQYF
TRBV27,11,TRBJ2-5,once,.,TGTGCCAGCAGTTTAGGCGGGACCCAGTACTTC,CASSLGGTQYF
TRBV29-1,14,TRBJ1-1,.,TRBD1,TGCAGCGAGGTAAGGACAGGGACGGACACTGAAGCTTTCTTT,CSEVRTGTDTEAFF
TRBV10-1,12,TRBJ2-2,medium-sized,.,TGCGCCAGCAGCCGCGACAGAGGGGAGCTGTTTTTT,CASSRDRGELFF
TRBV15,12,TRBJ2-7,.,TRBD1,TGTGCCACCCGGGACAGGGGCTACGAGCAGTACTTC,CATRDRGYEQYF
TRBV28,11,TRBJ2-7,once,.,TGTGCCAGCAGTTTTTCGTCCGAGCAGTACTTC,CASSFSSEQYF
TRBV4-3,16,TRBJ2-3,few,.,TGCGCCAGCAGCCAAGATTGGCCCTCAGGCCGGAATACGCAGTATTTT,CASSQDWPSGRNTQYF
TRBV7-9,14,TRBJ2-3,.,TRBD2,TGTGCCAGCAGCCTCGGGACTAGCGGGGTCACGCAGTATTTT,CASSLGTSGVTQYF
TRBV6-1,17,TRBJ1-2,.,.,TGTGCCAGCAGTGAAGTCCGGGGAGGGGGGCGCGATTATGGCTACACCTTC,CASSEVRGGGRDYGYTF
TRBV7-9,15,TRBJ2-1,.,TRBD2,TGTGCCAGCAGCTTACTAGCGGGGGGGCCCAATGAGCAGTTCTTC,CASSLLAGGPNEQFF
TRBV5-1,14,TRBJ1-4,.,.,TGCGCCAGCAGCAAGGAAGGGGTAGGGGAAAAACTGTTTTTT,CASSKEGVGEKLFF
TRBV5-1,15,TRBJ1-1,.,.,TGCGCCAGCAGCCCGGGGTGGGGGCAGAACACTGAAGCTTTCTTT,CASSPGWGQNTEAFF
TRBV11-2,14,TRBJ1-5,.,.,TGTGCCAGCAGCTTCTCCGGAGGCAATCAGCCCCAGCATTTT,CASSFSGGNQPQHF